This T cell receptor (beta chain) appears in the sequencing data of a study of blood T cell repertoires in COVID-19 (dated by TCRdb to 2020 to 2022). Notes on the research overall: Collaborator samples came from the United States, Italy and Spain and covered acute and convalescent phases of COVID-19. The material from the prospective study consisted of cDNA or gDNA derived from T cells, B-cell-depleted T cells, or PBMCs. The dataset comprised deeply sampled blood TCRbeta repertoires from subjects exposed to, actively infected with, or recovered from COVID-19. The repertoires were made available in a free public database intended to serve as a resource for research on the immune response to SARS-CoV-2. The samples were drawn from the first 160 participants of the ongoing ImmuneRACE study and from some 1,300 subjects provided by 6 global collaborators. Nearly every sample came with metadata listing a de-identified subject ID, COVID-19 status, age in years and sex. Where available, HLA class I and class II types were taken from metadata supplied by the sample provider and were not determined by assay-based typing.

Spanning cysteine to phenylalanine, the CDR3 consists of 16 amino acids. Here the CDR3 DNA is all that survives: 48 bases in frame from base 1. CDR1 and CDR2, looked up from the germline V gene, are LGHNT and FRNRAP. Compared with germline, V lacks 0 bases and J lacks 6 bases; bases without a gene match: 8. Overall study outcomes, separate from this receptor: Clinical and demographic metadata were provided uncurated, with the amount varying by source and participant.

As to this clone: Its antigen has not been determined. No base qualities exist here, and no much larger clone lies one base off it.

Participants in the prospective study were enrolled through a virtual design, were aged roughly 18 to 100 years, and lived in some 24 United States geographic areas. In the prospective study, cohorts were assigned on the basis of participant-reported clinical history obtained from a screening survey and a study questionnaire. Exposed participants had been in contact, within 2 weeks of entering the study, with a person who had a PCR-confirmed or clinician-diagnosed case of COVID-19. Mobile phlebotomists in the prospective study collected whole blood, serum and a nasopharyngeal or oropharyngeal swab from every participant. Participants in the prospective study had the option to provide additional blood draws and questionnaires over a roughly two-month period. Before DNA extraction, prospective study blood samples were shipped either frozen or at room temperature. The immunoSEQ Assay, a bias-controlled multiplex PCR, was used to amplify TCRbeta CDR3 regions from genomic DNA. Per the source publication's procedure: The number of nucleated cells in each sample was estimated from the amplification of reference gene primers within the assay. Sequence reads were collapsed and filtered to measure the absolute abundance of every unique TCRbeta CDR3 rearrangement. Productive Simpson clonality was computed per sample as the square root of Simpson's diversity index over productive rearrangements. Drawn from immuneACCESS, this table holds only the in-frame rearrangements with V and J called that TCRdb kept. Clones are partly lost; checked studies trace under half to an unresolved V gene and leave the rest unexplained. The DNA was the basis for D and trimming; V, J and clone size are from that table. This sample lists a few hundred thousand clones; approximately 78% were detected once. More than 4% of the sample goes to the ten largest clones.

The source of this sequence is a man aged 35-49 years who had been exposed to COVID-19. The chain was built from TRBV12-5 and TRBJ1-1; the central 9 bases match TRBD1. Source material: PBMCs or T cells enriched from blood (not recorded which). CDR3 protein: CASGLVLGTGMPEAFF. The DNA is as follows: TGTGCTAGTGGTTTGGTACTTGGGACAGGGATGCCTGAAGCTTTCTTT.